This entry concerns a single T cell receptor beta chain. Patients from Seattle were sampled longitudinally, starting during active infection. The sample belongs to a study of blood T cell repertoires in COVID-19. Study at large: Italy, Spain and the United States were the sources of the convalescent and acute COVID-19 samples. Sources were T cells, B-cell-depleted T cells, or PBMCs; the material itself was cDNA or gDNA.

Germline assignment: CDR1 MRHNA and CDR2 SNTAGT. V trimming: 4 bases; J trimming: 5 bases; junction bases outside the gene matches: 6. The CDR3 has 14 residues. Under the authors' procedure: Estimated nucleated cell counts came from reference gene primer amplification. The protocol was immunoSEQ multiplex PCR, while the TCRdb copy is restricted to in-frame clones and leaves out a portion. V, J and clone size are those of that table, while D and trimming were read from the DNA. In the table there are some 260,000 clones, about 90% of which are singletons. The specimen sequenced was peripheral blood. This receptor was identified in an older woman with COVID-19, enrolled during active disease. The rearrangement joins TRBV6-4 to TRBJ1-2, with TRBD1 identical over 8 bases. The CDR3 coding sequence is TGTGCCAGCAGTGCGACAGGGGTAGGATATGGCTACACCTTC. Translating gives CASSATGVGYGYTF.